This TCR beta chain appears in the sequencing data of a study of blood T cell repertoires in COVID-19. Study at large: Whether acute or convalescent, the COVID-19 samples came from the United States, Italy and Spain.

Authors' analysis steps: Amplification of reference gene primers provided the estimated nucleated cell counts. Here immunoSEQ multiplex PCR was the method, and the copy in TCRdb shows in-frame clones only, minus some. The V and J calls and clone size are taken from that table; D and trimming were inferred from the DNA. The repertoire has around 120,000 clones, 80% to 90% of them found once; the top ten carry more than 25%. Germline CDR1 reads MDHEN; CDR2 reads SYDVKM. This CDR3 has 13 residues. Trimming took 7 bases from V and 6 from J, leaving 13 bases between them. The sequencing sample was made of peripheral blood. This receptor was taken from a woman in her 70s with acute or convalescent COVID-19. The rearrangement joins TRBV28 to TRBJ1-3; no clear D. CDR3 sequence (DNA): TGTGCCAGCACCCACTTGAATATAAACACCATATATTTT. This sequence encodes CASTHLNINTIYF.